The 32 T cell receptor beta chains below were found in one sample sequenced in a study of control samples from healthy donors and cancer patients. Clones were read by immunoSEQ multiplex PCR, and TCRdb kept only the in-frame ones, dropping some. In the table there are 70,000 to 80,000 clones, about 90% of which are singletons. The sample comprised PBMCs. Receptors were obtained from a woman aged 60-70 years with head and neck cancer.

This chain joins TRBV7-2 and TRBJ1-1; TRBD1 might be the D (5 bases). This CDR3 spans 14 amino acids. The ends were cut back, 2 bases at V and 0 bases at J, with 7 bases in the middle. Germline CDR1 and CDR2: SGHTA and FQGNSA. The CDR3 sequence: CASSLQGLNTEAFF. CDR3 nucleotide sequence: TGTGCCAGCAGCTTACAGGGCCTGAACACTGAAGCTTTCTTT.

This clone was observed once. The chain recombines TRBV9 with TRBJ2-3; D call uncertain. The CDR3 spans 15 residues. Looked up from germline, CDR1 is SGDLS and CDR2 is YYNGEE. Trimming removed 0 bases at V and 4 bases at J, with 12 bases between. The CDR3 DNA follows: TGTGCCAGCAGCGTAGCCGGAAATCAGGCAGATACGCAGTATTTT. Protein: CASSVAGNQADTQYF.

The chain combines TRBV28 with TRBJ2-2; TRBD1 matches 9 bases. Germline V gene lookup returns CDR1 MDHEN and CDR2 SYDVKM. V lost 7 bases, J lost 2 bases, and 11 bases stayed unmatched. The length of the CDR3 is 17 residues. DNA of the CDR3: TGTGCCAGCATCCCCATCCCGGGACAGGGTAACACCGGGGAGCTGTTTTTT. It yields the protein CASIPIPGQGNTGELFF.

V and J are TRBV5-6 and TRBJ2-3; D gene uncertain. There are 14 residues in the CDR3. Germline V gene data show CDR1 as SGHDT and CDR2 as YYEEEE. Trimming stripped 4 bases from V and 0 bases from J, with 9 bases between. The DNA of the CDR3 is TGTGCCAGCAGCCCCCACCTTAGCACAGATACGCAGTATTTT. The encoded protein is CASSPHLSTDTQYF.

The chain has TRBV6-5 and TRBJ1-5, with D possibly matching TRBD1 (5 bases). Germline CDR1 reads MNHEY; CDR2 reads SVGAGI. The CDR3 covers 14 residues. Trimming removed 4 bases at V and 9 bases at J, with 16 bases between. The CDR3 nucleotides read TGTGCCAGCAGTTTATACGGCCTCGGGGGGCCCCAGCATTTT. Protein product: CASSLYGLGGPQHF.

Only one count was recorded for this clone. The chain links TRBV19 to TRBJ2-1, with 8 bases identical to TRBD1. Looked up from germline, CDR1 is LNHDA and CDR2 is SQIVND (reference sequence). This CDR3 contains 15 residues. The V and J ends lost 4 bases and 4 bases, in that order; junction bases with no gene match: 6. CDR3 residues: CASSRLQGGYNEQFF. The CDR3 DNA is TGTGCCAGTAGTAGACTACAGGGGGGATACAATGAGCAGTTCTTC.

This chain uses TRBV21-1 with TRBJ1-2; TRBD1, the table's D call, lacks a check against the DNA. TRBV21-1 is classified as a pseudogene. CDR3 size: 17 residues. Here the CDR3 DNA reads TGTGCCAGCAGCAAGCCACCGGGACAGCACAAACTCTATGGCTACACCTTC. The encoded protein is CASSKPPGQHKLYGYTF.

For the CDR3, the DNA is TGTGCCTGGAGTCGAGACCCATTAACTAACTATGGCTACACCTTC. Residues: CAWSRDPLTNYGYTF. This chain uses TRBV30 with TRBJ1-2, with D unclear. The CDR3 is 15 residues long. The V end was cut by 2 bases, the J end by 0 bases, with 13 bases between. Per the germline V gene, CDR1 is GTSNPN and CDR2 is SVGIG (reference sequence).

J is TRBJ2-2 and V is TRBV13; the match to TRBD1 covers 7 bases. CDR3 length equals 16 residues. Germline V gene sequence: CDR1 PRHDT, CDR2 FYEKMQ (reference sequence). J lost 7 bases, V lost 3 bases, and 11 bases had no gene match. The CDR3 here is CASSLISGTVNGELFF. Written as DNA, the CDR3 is TGTGCCAGCAGCTTGATATCCGGGACAGTAAACGGGGAGCTGTTTTTT.

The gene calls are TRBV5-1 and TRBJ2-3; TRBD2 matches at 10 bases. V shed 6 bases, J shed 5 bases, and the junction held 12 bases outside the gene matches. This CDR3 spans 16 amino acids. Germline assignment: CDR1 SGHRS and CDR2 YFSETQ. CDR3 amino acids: CASTPGASGSQDTQYF. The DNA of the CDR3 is TGCGCCAGCACCCCTGGGGCTAGCGGGAGTCAAGATACGCAGTATTTT.

CDR3 in amino acids: CASSEVGRLTPQHF. The CDR3 coding sequence is TGTGCCAGCAGTGAAGTGGGACGTTTGACGCCCCAGCATTTT. The rearrangement joins TRBV6-1 to TRBJ1-5; the D gene is possibly TRBD1 (5 bases). The CDR3 spans 14 residues. CDR1 and CDR2 from the germline V gene are MNHNS and SASEGT. With 1 base removed from V and 9 bases from J, the gap between germline ends came to 13 bases.

The CDR3 here is CASSLGQIYNYGYTF. CDR3 DNA: TGTGCCAGCAGCTTAGGTCAGATTTATAACTATGGCTACACCTTC. The chain links TRBV11-2 to TRBJ1-2; D gene ambiguous. Trimming cost V 1 base and J 1 base, with 10 bases left between them. Per germline, CDR1 SGHAT and CDR2 FQNNGV. The length of the CDR3 is 15 residues.

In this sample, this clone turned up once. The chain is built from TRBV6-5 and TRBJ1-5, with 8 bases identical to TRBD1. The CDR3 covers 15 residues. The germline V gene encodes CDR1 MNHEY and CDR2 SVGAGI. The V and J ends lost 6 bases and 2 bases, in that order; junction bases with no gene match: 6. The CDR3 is CASRPPGQGNQPQHF. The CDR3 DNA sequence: TGTGCCAGCAGACCACCGGGACAGGGCAATCAGCCCCAGCATTTT.

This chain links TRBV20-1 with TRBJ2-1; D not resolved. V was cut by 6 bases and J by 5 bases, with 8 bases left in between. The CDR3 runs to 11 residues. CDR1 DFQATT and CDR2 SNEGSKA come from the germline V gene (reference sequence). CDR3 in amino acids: CSAYENNEQFF. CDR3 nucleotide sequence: TGCAGTGCCTATGAGAACAATGAGCAGTTCTTC.

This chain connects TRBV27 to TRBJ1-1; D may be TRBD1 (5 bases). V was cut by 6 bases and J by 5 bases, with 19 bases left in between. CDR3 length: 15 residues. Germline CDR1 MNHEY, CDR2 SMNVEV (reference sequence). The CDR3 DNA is TGTGCCAGCAGCCCCTGGGGGGAGGGCGGGACTGAAGCTTTCTTT. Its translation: CASSPWGEGGTEAFF.

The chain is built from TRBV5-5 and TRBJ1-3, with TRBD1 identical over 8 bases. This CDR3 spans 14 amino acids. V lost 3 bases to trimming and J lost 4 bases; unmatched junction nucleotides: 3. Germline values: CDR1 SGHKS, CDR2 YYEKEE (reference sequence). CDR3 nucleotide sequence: TGTGCCAGCAGCTCAGGGGGCGGAGGAAACACCATATATTTT. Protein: CASSSGGGGNTIYF.

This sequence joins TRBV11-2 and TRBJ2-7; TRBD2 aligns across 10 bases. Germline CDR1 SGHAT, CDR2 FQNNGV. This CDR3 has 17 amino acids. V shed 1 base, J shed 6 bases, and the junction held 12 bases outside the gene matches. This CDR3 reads CASSLVILAGVFPEQYF. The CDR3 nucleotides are TGTGCCAGCAGCTTAGTTATTCTAGCGGGAGTGTTTCCCGAGCAGTACTTC.

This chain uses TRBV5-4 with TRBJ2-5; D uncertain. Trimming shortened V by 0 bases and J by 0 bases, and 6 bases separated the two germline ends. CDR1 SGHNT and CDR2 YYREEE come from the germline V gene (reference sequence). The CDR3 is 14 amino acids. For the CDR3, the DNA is TGTGCCAGCAGCTTGGGGCAGTACCAAGAGACCCAGTACTTC. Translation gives CASSLGQYQETQYF.

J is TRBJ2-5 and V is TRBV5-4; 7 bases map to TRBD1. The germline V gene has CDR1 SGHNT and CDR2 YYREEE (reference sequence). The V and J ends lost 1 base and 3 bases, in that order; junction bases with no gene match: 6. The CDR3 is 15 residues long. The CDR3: CASSLSVGTEETQYF. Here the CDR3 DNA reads TGTGCCAGCAGCTTGAGCGTTGGGACAGAAGAGACCCAGTACTTC.

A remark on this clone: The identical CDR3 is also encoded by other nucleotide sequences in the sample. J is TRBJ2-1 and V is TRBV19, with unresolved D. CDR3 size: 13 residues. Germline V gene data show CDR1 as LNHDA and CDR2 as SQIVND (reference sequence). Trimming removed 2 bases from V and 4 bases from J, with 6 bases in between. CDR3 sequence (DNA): TGTGCCAGTAGTATAAACGGTTACAATGAGCAGTTCTTC. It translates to CASSINGYNEQFF.

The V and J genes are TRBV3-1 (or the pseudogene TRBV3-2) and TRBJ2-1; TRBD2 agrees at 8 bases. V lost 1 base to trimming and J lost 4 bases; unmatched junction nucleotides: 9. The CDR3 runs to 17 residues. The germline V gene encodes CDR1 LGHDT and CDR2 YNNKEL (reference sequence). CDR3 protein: CASSQGLAGRRYNEQFF. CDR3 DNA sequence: TGTGCCAGCAGCCAAGGTCTAGCGGGCCGACGGTACAATGAGCAGTTCTTC.

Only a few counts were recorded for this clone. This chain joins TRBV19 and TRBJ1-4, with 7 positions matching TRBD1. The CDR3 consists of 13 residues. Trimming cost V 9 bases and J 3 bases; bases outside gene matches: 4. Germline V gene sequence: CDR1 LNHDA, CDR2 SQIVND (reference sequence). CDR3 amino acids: CASEGAANEKLFF. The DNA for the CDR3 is TGTGCCAGCGAGGGGGCGGCTAATGAAAAACTGTTTTTT. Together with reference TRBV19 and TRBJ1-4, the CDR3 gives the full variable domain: DGGITQSPKYLFRKEGQNVTLSCEQNLNHDAMYWYRQDPGQGLRLIYYSQIVNDFQKGDIAEGYSVSREKKESFPLTVTSAQKNPTAFYLCASEGAANEKLFFGSGTQLSVL.

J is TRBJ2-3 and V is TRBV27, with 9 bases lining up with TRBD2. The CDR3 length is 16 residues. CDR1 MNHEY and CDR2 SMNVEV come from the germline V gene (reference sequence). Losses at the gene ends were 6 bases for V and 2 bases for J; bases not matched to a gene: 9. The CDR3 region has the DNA TGTGCCAGCAGCCTGATAGCGGGAGTCAACACAGATACGCAGTATTTT. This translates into CASSLIAGVNTDTQYF.

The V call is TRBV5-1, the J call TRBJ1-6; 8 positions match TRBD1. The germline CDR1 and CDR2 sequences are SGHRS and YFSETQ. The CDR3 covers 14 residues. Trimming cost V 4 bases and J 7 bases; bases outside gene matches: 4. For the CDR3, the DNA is TGCGCCAGCAGCCCAGACAGGGGAAATTCACCCCTCCACTTT. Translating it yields CASSPDRGNSPLHF. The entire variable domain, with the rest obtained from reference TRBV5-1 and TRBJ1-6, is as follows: KAGVTQTPRYLIKTRGQQVTLSCSPISGHRSVSWYQQTPGQGLQFLFEYFSETQRNKGNFPGRFSGRQFSNSRSEMNVSTLELGDSALYLCASSPDRGNSPLHFGNGTRLTVT.

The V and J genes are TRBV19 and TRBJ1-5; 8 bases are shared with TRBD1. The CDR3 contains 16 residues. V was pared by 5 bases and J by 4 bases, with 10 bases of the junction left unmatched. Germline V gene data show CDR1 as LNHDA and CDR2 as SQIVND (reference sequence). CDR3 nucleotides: TGTGCCAGTAGTCCCCAGGGGGCGACAGAAAATCAGCCCCAGCATTTT. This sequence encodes CASSPQGATENQPQHF.

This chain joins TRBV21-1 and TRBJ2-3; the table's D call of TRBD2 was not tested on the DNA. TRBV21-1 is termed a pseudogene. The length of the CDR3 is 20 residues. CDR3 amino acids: CASSTPGTSGNLPSTDTQYF. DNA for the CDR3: TGTGCCAGCAGCACTCCCGGGACTAGCGGGAACCTACCTAGCACAGATACGCAGTATTTT.

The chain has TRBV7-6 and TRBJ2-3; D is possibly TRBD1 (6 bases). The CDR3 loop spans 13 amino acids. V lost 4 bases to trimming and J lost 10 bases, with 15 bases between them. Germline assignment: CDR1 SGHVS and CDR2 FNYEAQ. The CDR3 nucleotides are TGTGCCAGCAGCTCCCAGGGGAGTAGGCCGCAGTATTTT. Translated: CASSSQGSRPQYF.

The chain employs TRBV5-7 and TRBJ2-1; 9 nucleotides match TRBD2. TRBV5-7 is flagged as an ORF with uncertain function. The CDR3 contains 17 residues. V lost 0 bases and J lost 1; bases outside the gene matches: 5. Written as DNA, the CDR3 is TGTGCCAGCAGCTTGGGTTTGCTAGCGGGATCCTACAATGAGCAGTTCTTC. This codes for CASSLGLLAGSYNEQFF.

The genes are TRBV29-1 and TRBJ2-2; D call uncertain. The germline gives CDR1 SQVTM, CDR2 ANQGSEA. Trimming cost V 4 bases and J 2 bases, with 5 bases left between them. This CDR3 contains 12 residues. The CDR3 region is CSVGQNTGELFF. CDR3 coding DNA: TGCAGCGTTGGACAAAACACCGGGGAGCTGTTTTTT.

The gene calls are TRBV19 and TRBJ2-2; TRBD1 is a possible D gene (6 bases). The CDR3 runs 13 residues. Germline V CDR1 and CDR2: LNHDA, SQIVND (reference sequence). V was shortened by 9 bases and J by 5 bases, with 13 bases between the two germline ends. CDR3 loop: CASTGQQTGELFF. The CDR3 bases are TGTGCCAGCACGGGACAACAAACCGGGGAGCTGTTTTTT.

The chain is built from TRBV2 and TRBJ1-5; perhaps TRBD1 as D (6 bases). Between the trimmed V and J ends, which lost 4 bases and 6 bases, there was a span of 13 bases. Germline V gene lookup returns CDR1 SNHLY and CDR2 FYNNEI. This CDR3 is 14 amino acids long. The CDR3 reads CASSGRTVLQPQHF. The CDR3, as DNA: TGTGCCAGCAGTGGGAGGACAGTCCTTCAGCCCCAGCATTTT.

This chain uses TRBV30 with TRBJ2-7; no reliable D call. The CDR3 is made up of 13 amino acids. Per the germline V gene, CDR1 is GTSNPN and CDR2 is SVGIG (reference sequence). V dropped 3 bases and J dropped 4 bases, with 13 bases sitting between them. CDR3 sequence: CAWSRPGPYEQYF. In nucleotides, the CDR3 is TGTGCCTGGAGCCGTCCAGGACCTTACGAGCAGTACTTC.